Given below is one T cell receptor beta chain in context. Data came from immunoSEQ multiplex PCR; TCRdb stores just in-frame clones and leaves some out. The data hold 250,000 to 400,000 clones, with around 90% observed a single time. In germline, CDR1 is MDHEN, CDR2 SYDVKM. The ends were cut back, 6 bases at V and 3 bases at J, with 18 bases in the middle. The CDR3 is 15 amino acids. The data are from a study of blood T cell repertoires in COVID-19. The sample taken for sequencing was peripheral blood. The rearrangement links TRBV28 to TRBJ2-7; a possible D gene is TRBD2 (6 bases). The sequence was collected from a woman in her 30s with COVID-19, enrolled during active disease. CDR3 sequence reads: CASSPITGGVYEQYF. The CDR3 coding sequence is TGTGCCAGCAGCCCCATTACCGGAGGGGTCTACGAGCAGTACTTC.